The subject of this entry is one TCR beta chain. Here immunoSEQ multiplex PCR was the method, and the copy in TCRdb shows in-frame clones only, minus some. This sample has approximately 150,000 clones, with 84% found just once. The source of the sample is a study of blood T cell repertoires in COVID-19. The CDR3 has 18 amino acids. The germline CDR1 and CDR2 sequences are SGHDN and FVKESK. Trimming removed 4 bases from V and 5 bases from J; junction bases left unmatched: 12. The chain combines TRBV14 with TRBJ2-5; 14 bases are shared with TRBD2. This sequence originates from a man between 65 and 85 years old with acute or convalescent COVID-19. Sequences were obtained from peripheral blood. This CDR3 reads CASSPVLGLAGEKETQYF. The DNA of the CDR3 is TGTGCCAGCAGCCCTGTGCTGGGACTAGCGGGAGAAAAGGAGACCCAGTACTTC.